Sequencing of this TCR beta chain was carried out in a study of technical replicates of blood from a handful of donors. Sequenced by immunoSEQ multiplex PCR; TCRdb stores in-frame clones only, minus some. The sample includes around 80,000 clones, roughly 96% seen only once; the top ten take approximately 0.3%. The V gene end was trimmed by 6 bases and the J gene end by 9 bases; junction bases not matched to a gene: 11. The CDR3 spans 15 residues. Per germline, CDR1 MNHEY and CDR2 SVGAGI. Sequenced: T cells isolated from PBMCs. This receptor was obtained from a human donor in good health. The V gene is TRBV6-5, the J gene TRBJ2-1; the match to TRBD2 covers 10 bases. DNA for the CDR3: TGTGCCAGCAGACCCCAGCGGGAGGGCTTAGGTGAGCAGTTCTTC. Protein product: CASRPQREGLGEQFF.